The 10 T cell receptor beta chains listed next were all sequenced from one sample in a study of breast tumors, draining lymph nodes, adjacent tissues. TCRdb re-analysed the multiplex PCR reads in MiXCR, keeping a single row per CDR3 protein. This sample carries tens of thousands of distinct CDR3 sequences, around 45% of them seen once, and the ten largest clones take approximately 10%. Sequenced: breast tumor tissue. The receptors here all came from a female donor with breast cancer. Some clones in this sample may be carry-over from other donors' samples.

This clonotype appeared many times. This sequence may be a read error, since a much larger clone differs from it by one base. CDR3 DNA sequence: TGTGCCAGCAGCAAGATGCAGGGGGATCAGCCCCAGCATTTT. Residues: CASSKMQGDQPQHF. The chain links TRBV5-6 to TRBJ1-5; TRBD1 agrees at 7 bases. V was clipped by 4 bases and J by 5 bases; unmatched bases: 6. Per the germline V gene, CDR1 is SGHDT and CDR2 is YYEEEE. This CDR3 spans 14 amino acids.

This clonotype occurred many times. The genes are TRBV11-2 and TRBJ2-7, with D possibly being TRBD2 (6 bases). The CDR3 loop spans 13 amino acids. Trimming shortened V by 1 base and J by 13 bases, and 17 bases separated the two germline ends. From germline, CDR1 is SGHAT and CDR2 FQNNGV. The CDR3 sequence: CASSLGRDGSSYF. In DNA, the CDR3 is TGTGCCAGCAGCTTAGGGAGGGACGGATCTTCTTACTTC.

A single count supports this clonotype. CDR3: CASSSGTSGMTDTQYF. Here the CDR3 DNA reads TGTGCCAGCAGCTCAGGGACTAGCGGGATGACAGATACGCAGTATTTT. This chain joins TRBV24-1 and TRBJ2-3; 13 nucleotides agree with TRBD2. The CDR3 has 16 amino acids. Germline V gives CDR1 KGHDR, CDR2 SFDVKD. Trimming removed 11 bases from V and 3 bases from J; junction bases left unmatched: 10.

Regarding this clonotype: One junction end disagrees with the germline gene, perhaps due to a read error. The genes are TRBV20-1 and TRBJ2-5, with D possibly TRBD2 on 6 matching bases. The CDR3 covers 14 residues. Germline assignment: CDR1 DFQATT and CDR2 SNEGSKA (reference sequence). CDR3 in DNA: TGCAGTGCTCGTTTGGTGGGAGGACAAGAGACCCAGTATTTC. Translation: CSARLVGGQETQYF.

The V gene is TRBV7-2, the J gene TRBJ2-5; the match to TRBD2 covers 14 bases. The CDR3 contains 16 residues. J was trimmed by 5 bases and V by 6 bases; bases with no gene match: 8. Germline V gene data show CDR1 as SGHTA and CDR2 as FQGNSA. This CDR3 reads CASRGGLAGVGETQYF. DNA of the CDR3: TGTGCCAGCAGGGGGGGACTAGCGGGAGTAGGGGAGACCCAGTACTTC.

As concerns this clonotype: A much larger clone sits a single nucleotide away, making a read error possible. V and J are TRBV7-8 and TRBJ1-1; D not resolved. Germline V gene sequence: CDR1 SGHVS, CDR2 FQNEAQ. This CDR3 spans 14 amino acids. The CDR3 reads CAGSRPPEGTEAFF. CDR3 sequence (DNA): TGTGCCGGCAGCCGTCCTCCCGAGGGCACTGAAGCTTTCTTT.

This clonotype was recorded at least ten times. V usage is TRBV10-3 and J usage is TRBJ1-5; TRBD1 might be the D (5 bases). V was clipped by 0 bases and J by 2 bases, with 11 bases between them. The CDR3 sequence is 16 residues long. CDR1 is ENHRY and CDR2 is SYGVKD in the germline V gene. The CDR3 spells CAISESAGGGNQPQHF. CDR3 bases: TGTGCCATCAGTGAGTCAGCTGGGGGGGGCAATCAGCCCCAGCATTTT.

A remark on this clonotype: One end of the junction is discordant with germline, which a read error may explain. This rearrangement joins TRBV15 to TRBJ2-5, with a weak D call TRBD2 (6 bases). This CDR3 has 15 residues. In germline, CDR1 is LNHNV, CDR2 YYDKDF (reference sequence). In nucleotides, the CDR3 is TGTGCCACCAGCAGAGAGGAGCGGGCACAAGAGACCCCGTACTTC. It is translated as CATSREERAQETPYF.

The chain is built from TRBV5-4 and TRBJ2-5; possible D gene TRBD2, 6 bases. This CDR3 has 15 residues. Germline V lookup: CDR1 SGHNT, CDR2 YYREEE (reference sequence). V dropped 4 bases and J dropped 7 bases, with 20 bases sitting between them. The CDR3 spells CASSPGDGQMATQYF. The DNA for the CDR3 is TGTGCCAGCAGCCCGGGGGACGGTCAGATGGCGACCCAGTACTTC.

This rearrangement joins TRBV7-3 to TRBJ1-5; D remains unclear. This CDR3 contains 13 residues. The germline V and J ends were trimmed by 3 bases and 11 bases, with 14 bases remaining between them. Germline V gene data show CDR1 as SGHTA and CDR2 as FQGTGA. The CDR3 loop is CASSLNMRETQHF. The CDR3 DNA is TGTGCCAGCAGCTTGAACATGAGGGAGACCCAGCATTTT.